Below are 14 T cell receptor beta chains sequenced from a single sample in a study of monozygotic twins with inflammatory bowel disease. From its re-call of the 5' RACE reads, TCRdb lists each CDR3 protein once, without DNA. Its listing shows 190,000 or so distinct CDR3 sequences. The specimen was blood. The source of these receptors is a human donor with ulcerative colitis or Crohn's disease, or a healthy co-twin of an affected twin (not recorded which).

This chain's CDR3 is CASSRDSYSSNEQFF. The V and J genes are TRBV3-1 and TRBJ2-1; the TCRdb D gene call, TRBD1, has no DNA to confirm it. This CDR3 region has 15 residues. Germline V lookup: CDR1 LGHDT, CDR2 YNNKEL (reference sequence).

This sequence joins TRBV14 and TRBJ2-5; the TCRdb D gene call, TRBD2, has no DNA to confirm it. The germline V gene encodes CDR1 SGHDN and CDR2 FVKESK. CDR3 size: 16 residues. The CDR3 spells CASSQERRGGRETQYF.

The chain couples TRBV2 to TRBJ1-1; TCRdb names TRBD1, which stays unverified in the absence of DNA. The germline CDR1 and CDR2 sequences are SNHLY and FYNNEI. The length of the CDR3 is 14 residues. The CDR3 is CASSLRAPGPEAFF.

The rearrangement uses TRBV4-1 and TRBJ2-1; without DNA, the TCRdb call of TRBD2 cannot be checked. Germline-derived CDR1 and CDR2 are MGHRA and YSYEKL. This CDR3 is 13 amino acids long. CDR3 sequence: CASSQRVENEQFF.

The chain joins TRBV19 to TRBJ1-1. CDR3 length: 13 residues. From germline, CDR1 is LNHDA and CDR2 SQIVND (reference sequence). The CDR3 sequence is CASAGRDHTEAFF.

The chain carries TRBV10-3 and TRBJ2-3; the TCRdb call, TRBD1, lacks DNA for checking. The germline CDR1 and CDR2 sequences are ENHRY and SYGVKD. The CDR3 extends over 16 amino acids. CDR3 sequence reads: CAISTPGAGGRDTQYF.

The chain carries TRBV5-1 and TRBJ1-2; checking the TCRdb D call of TRBD1 is not possible without DNA. The V gene's germline CDR1 is SGHRS and CDR2 YFSETQ. This CDR3 contains 12 residues. The CDR3: CASSLTGGGYTF. The variable domain in full, completed from reference TRBV5-1 and TRBJ1-2, reads KAGVTQTPRYLIKTRGQQVTLSCSPISGHRSVSWYQQTPGQGLQFLFEYFSETQRNKGNFPGRFSGRQFSNSRSEMNVSTLELGDSALYLCASSLTGGGYTFGSGTRLTVV.

The chain has TRBV20-1 and TRBJ1-2; TCRdb returns TRBD1, unconfirmable since there is no DNA. CDR1 DFQATT and CDR2 SNEGSKA come from the germline V gene (reference sequence). The CDR3 spans 14 residues. CDR3 in amino acids: CSAARGGDDYGYTF.

The chain joins TRBV2 to TRBJ1-6. The CDR3 spans 14 residues. Germline V gives CDR1 SNHLY, CDR2 FYNNEI. The CDR3: CASNTDGRGSPLHF.

The CDR3 sequence: CASILNGDRVGDTQYF. This chain links TRBV6-1 with TRBJ2-3; TCRdb lists TRBD1, though no DNA is available to test this call. This CDR3 has 16 residues. CDR1 is MNHNS, CDR2 SASEGT, per germline.

This rearrangement joins TRBV6-6 to TRBJ1-4. Germline CDR1 reads MNHNY; CDR2 reads SVGAGI (reference sequence). CDR3 length: 12 amino acids. CDR3 protein: CASSEDRQKLFF.

CDR3 sequence: CAISGLAGTTDTQYF. The chain employs TRBV10-3 and TRBJ2-3; without DNA, the TCRdb call of TRBD2 cannot be checked. This CDR3 contains 15 residues. The germline V gene has CDR1 ENHRY and CDR2 SYGVKD.

The J gene is TRBJ2-6, the V gene TRBV11-2. The CDR3 totals 17 residues. CDR1 is SGHAT, CDR2 FQNNGV, per germline. This chain's CDR3 is CASSLLSTTSGANVLTF.

This sequence joins TRBV27 and TRBJ2-1; TCRdb gives TRBD2 as the D gene, but with no DNA this cannot be confirmed. CDR1 and CDR2 (germline): MNHEY, SMNVEV (reference sequence). The CDR3 has 14 amino acids. CDR3: CASSHYELANEQFF.